This TCR beta chain was profiled in a study of blood T cell repertoires in COVID-19. Study-wide context: The study drew acute and convalescent COVID-19 samples from the United States, Italy and Spain. T cells, B-cell-depleted T cells, or PBMCs provided the cDNA or gDNA that served as material.

The CDR3 length is 14 residues. Germline V gene data show CDR1 as SGHTA and CDR2 as FQGTGA. Trimming at V came to 4 bases and at J to 1 base, leaving 2 bases not matched to a gene. Source study methods: Amplifying reference gene primers gave estimates of nucleated cell counts. This table comes from immunoSEQ multiplex PCR, and its TCRdb copy is limited to in-frame clones, with some not included. V, J and clone size derive from that table, while D and trimming were established from the DNA sequence. The repertoire holds around 100,000 clones, with approximately 80% as singletons. The chain carries TRBV7-3 and TRBJ1-1; the match to TRBD1 covers 8 bases. This sequence originates from a man aged 60-69 years with acute or convalescent COVID-19. Sequencing was performed on peripheral blood. DNA for the CDR3: TGTGCCAGCAGCTCCGGGACAGGGAACACTGAAGCTTTCTTT. Amino acid sequence: CASSSGTGNTEAFF.